These 11 T cell receptor beta chains were all obtained from the same sample, sequenced in a study of blood T cell repertoires in COVID-19. TCRdb keeps only in-frame clones here, not all; method: immunoSEQ multiplex PCR. The sample yields about 280,000 clones, around nine tenths seen once. Sequencing input: PBMCs or T cells enriched from blood (not recorded which). The source of these receptors is an older woman in a cohort exposed to, infected with or recovered from COVID-19 (not recorded which).

This chain uses TRBV2 with TRBJ2-3, with TRBD2 as a possible D gene (5 bases). The length of the CDR3 is 15 residues. V lost 6 bases, J lost 0 bases, and 13 bases lay in between. Per the germline V gene, CDR1 is SNHLY and CDR2 is FYNNEI. The CDR3 here is CASRQKSGSTDTQYF. The CDR3 DNA follows: TGTGCCAGCAGGCAAAAGAGCGGCAGCACAGATACGCAGTATTTT.

The V call is TRBV3-1 (or the pseudogene TRBV3-2), the J call TRBJ2-7, with D perhaps TRBD1 (5 bases). Trimming took off 4 bases at V and 1 base at J, with 11 bases between the two ends. The CDR3 totals 14 residues. The germline CDR1 and CDR2 sequences are LGHDT and YNNKEL (reference sequence). CDR3 DNA: TGTGCCAGCAGCCCCAGGGTAAGGTCCTACGAGCAGTACTTC. Its translation is CASSPRVRSYEQYF.

The chain employs TRBV28 and TRBJ1-2; D gene uncertain. Germline CDR1 is MDHEN and CDR2 is SYDVKM. V lost 6 bases to trimming and J lost 0 bases, with 8 bases between them. This CDR3 is 13 amino acids long. In DNA, the CDR3 is TGTGCCAGCAGCCAGGTAGCTAACTATGGCTACACCTTC. As protein: CASSQVANYGYTF.

This sequence joins TRBV6-5 and TRBJ1-2; TRBD1 matches at 8 bases. Germline CDR1 and CDR2: MNHEY and SVGAGI. The CDR3 sequence is 15 residues long. Trimming at V came to 5 bases and at J to 0 bases, leaving 5 bases not matched to a gene. The DNA of the CDR3 is TGTGCCAGCAGTACCTGGGACAGGCCTAACTATGGCTACACCTTC. It is translated as CASSTWDRPNYGYTF.

The chain carries TRBV5-8 and TRBJ2-3; D is uncertain. The CDR3 is made up of 12 amino acids. From germline, CDR1 is SGHTS and CDR2 YDEGEE. Trimming left V 6 bases short and J 4 bases short, with 9 bases between. CDR3 DNA sequence: TGTGCCAGCACCAGTGATGCAGATACGCAGTATTTT. Its protein product is CASTSDADTQYF.

J is TRBJ1-4 and V is TRBV15; D not certain. Trimming cost V 1 base and J 4 bases, with 4 bases left between them. Per germline, CDR1 LNHNV and CDR2 YYDKDF (reference sequence). The CDR3 has 13 amino acids. The CDR3 sequence is CATSRALNEKLFF. The CDR3 bases are TGTGCCACCAGCAGAGCCCTTAATGAAAAACTGTTTTTT.

The V call is TRBV19, the J call TRBJ2-1; 12 bases align to TRBD2. This CDR3 is 15 amino acids long. Unmatched junction bases numbered 2, after V lost 1 base and J lost 7 bases. Germline CDR1 is LNHDA and CDR2 is SQIVND (reference sequence). CDR3 region: CASSIASGRENEQFF. The CDR3 coding sequence is TGTGCCAGTAGTATAGCTAGCGGGAGGGAAAATGAGCAGTTCTTC.

This chain joins TRBV11-1 and TRBJ1-2, with 7 nucleotides matching TRBD1. This CDR3 is 15 amino acids long. In germline, CDR1 is SGHAT, CDR2 FQDESV (reference sequence). Losses at the gene ends were 2 bases for V and 3 bases for J; bases not matched to a gene: 6. The DNA for the CDR3 is TGTGCCAGCAGCTTATTAACAGGGGATCACTATGGCTACACCTTC. Residues: CASSLLTGDHYGYTF.

The chain links TRBV5-1 to TRBJ2-1; the D gene is possibly TRBD2 (6 bases). CDR1 SGHRS and CDR2 YFSETQ come from the germline V gene. The germline V and J ends were trimmed by 1 base and 7 bases, with 12 bases remaining between them. This CDR3 contains 14 residues. The CDR3 sequence: CASSLLRTTNEQFF. The CDR3 coding sequence is TGCGCCAGCAGCTTGTTACGGACTACAAATGAGCAGTTCTTC. Looking up the rest from reference TRBV5-1 and TRBJ2-1 gives the full variable domain: KAGVTQTPRYLIKTRGQQVTLSCSPISGHRSVSWYQQTPGQGLQFLFEYFSETQRNKGNFPGRFSGRQFSNSRSEMNVSTLELGDSALYLCASSLLRTTNEQFFGPGTRLTVL.

This rearrangement joins TRBV15 to TRBJ1-6, with D unresolved. Trimming pared 1 base from V and 7 bases from J, leaving 11 bases between. CDR3 length equals 15 residues. Germline V lookup: CDR1 LNHNV, CDR2 YYDKDF (reference sequence). CDR3 sequence reads: CATSRGEVMNSPLHF. DNA of the CDR3: TGTGCCACCAGCAGAGGGGAGGTGATGAATTCACCCCTCCACTTT.

The chain uses TRBV18 and TRBJ2-2; D is perhaps TRBD2 (6 bases). The CDR3 consists of 15 residues. V was trimmed by 4 bases and J by 1 base, leaving 10 bases between them. CDR1 KGHSH and CDR2 LQKENI come from the germline V gene. The CDR3 DNA sequence: TGTGCCAGCTCACGGGAGGCCCGGAACACCGGGGAGCTGTTTTTT. Translated, it gives CASSREARNTGELFF. The whole variable domain, filled in from reference TRBV18 and TRBJ2-2, reads NAGVMQNPRHLVRRRGQEARLRCSPMKGHSHVYWYRQLPEEGLKFMVYLQKENIIDESGMPKERFSAEFPKEGPSILRIQQVVRGDSAAYFCASSREARNTGELFFGEGSRLTVL.